This is a list of T cell receptor beta chains from one sample in a study of identical twins. TCRdb re-called the 5' RACE reads through MiXCR, storing one row per CDR3 protein. This sample has around 960,000 distinct CDR3 sequences, with around an eighth found just once. These same records also appear under a second study, on yellow fever vaccine responses in identical twins.

Input material: PBMCs. The receptors derive from a woman under 30 in good health. The CDR3 runs from the conserved cysteine through the conserved F or W. Each record gives: V gene, CDR3 length, clone size, J gene, CDR3 protein. Rows may omit the clone size; those that give it use once, few, many or a size class.

>TRBV29-1|12|NA|TRBJ2-3
CSGLGGTDTQYF
>TRBV14|18|few|TRBJ2-1
CASSKAWMLAEDANEQFF
>TRBV28|16|many|TRBJ1-1
CASSFIYQGLNTEAFF
>TRBV6-5|17|few|TRBJ2-1
CASSWGGSGVSYNEQFF
>TRBV7-8|14|NA|TRBJ1-2
CASSLGWAGYGYTF
>TRBV9|14|NA|TRBJ2-5
CASSAGTYQETQYF
>TRBV20-1|16|many|TRBJ1-6
CSAFLLGTAVNSPLHF
>TRBV7-9|15|NA|TRBJ1-6
CASSLGQGDSAPLHF
>TRBV3-1|16|many|TRBJ2-7
CASSQDMGLAAYEQYF
>TRBV6-2/TRBV6-3|14|few|TRBJ1-6
CASSYLKGNSPLHF
>TRBV12-3/TRBV12-4|11|NA|TRBJ1-3
CASSHGNTIYF
>TRBV7-8|13|few|TRBJ2-1
CASSFPPDNEQFF
>TRBV3-1|18|many|TRBJ2-6
CASSQDWDRAGGANVLTF
>TRBV10-1|15|few|TRBJ2-1
CASSEFGGSYNEQFF
>TRBV12-3/TRBV12-4|16|few|TRBJ2-7
CASTSMGSVPPYEQYF
>TRBV20-1|16|few|TRBJ2-1
CSARESLAGRDNEQFF
>TRBV7-9|12|few|TRBJ2-5
CASSRPAGTQYF
>TRBV20-1|16|NA|TRBJ2-5
CSAAQRPTNPLETQYF
>TRBV5-1|17|NA|TRBJ1-4
CASSSESLDSYNEKLFF
>TRBV28|16|few|TRBJ2-1
CASSLPRAGPYNEQFF
>TRBV6-4|17|few|TRBJ1-3
CASSDSLAESSGNTIYF
>TRBV6-5|17|NA|TRBJ2-1
CASSYSLGLAEYNEQFF
>TRBV12-3/TRBV12-4|15|NA|TRBJ2-6
CASLRADPGANVLTF
>TRBV5-5|15|few|TRBJ2-7
CASRPVSRITYEQYF
>TRBV28|16|NA|TRBJ2-3
CASSLSAPRGRDTQYF
>TRBV29-1|17|NA|TRBJ1-2
CSVEDDRGLSPDYGYTF
>TRBV12-5|18|NA|TRBJ2-5
CASGLVQGALMAQETQYF
>TRBV15|13|NA|TRBJ2-7
CATSRAEVYEQYF
>TRBV29-1|14|NA|TRBJ2-7
CSVLSARRELEQYF
>TRBV5-4|15|once|TRBJ2-7
CASSVGLQGPYEQYF
>TRBV7-9|13|NA|TRBJ1-1
CASSWGTEDEAFF
>TRBV11-2|15|few|TRBJ2-2
CASRYTGTNTGELFF
>TRBV5-1|14|NA|TRBJ2-1
CASRIGLAGDEQFF
>TRBV11-2|17|NA|TRBJ1-4
CASSLEPGQGSNEKLFF
>TRBV7-2|16|NA|TRBJ2-7
CASSLPPSAGAGEQYF
>TRBV20-1|13|many|TRBJ2-2
CSAYRPITGELFF
>TRBV5-1|14|few|TRBJ2-2
CASSLTGSDGELFF
>TRBV10-3|15|NA|TRBJ2-3
CAISATGTLPDTQYF
>TRBV20-1|15|NA|TRBJ2-7
CSARDESVFTYEQYF
>TRBV29-1|11|NA|TRBJ2-2
CSAENTGELFF
>TRBV6-5|16|NA|TRBJ2-2
CASSYWRGPNTGELFF
>TRBV18|17|NA|TRBJ1-2
CASSPTGATGQGGGYTF
>TRBV5-1|14|NA|TRBJ2-7
CASSEDRERYEQYF
>TRBV29-1|16|few|TRBJ2-3
CSVATEPASSTDTQYF
>TRBV4-2|16|few|TRBJ2-1
CASSQDRSSAYNEQFF
>TRBV5-1|15|few|TRBJ2-4
CASSLGGSERNIQYF
>TRBV12-3/TRBV12-4|15|NA|TRBJ2-5
CASSFDLAGGETQYF
>TRBV7-2|12|many|TRBJ2-3
CASNQRADTQYF